This TCR beta chain came from a study of blood T cells in healthy people across ages. Through a sample-barcoded 5' primer and a J-beta primer mix, a second PCR was run for roughly 6 to 11 cycles. One entry per CDR3 protein results from TCRdb running MiXCR on the 5' RACE reads. The data hold 800,000 or so distinct CDR3 sequences, with 20% to 30% observed a single time. Study results and limitations: Correlation between TCR beta diversity and naive T cell percentage was strong.

CDR3 length equals 12 residues. CDR1 DFQATT and CDR2 SNEGSKA come from the germline V gene (reference sequence). V dropped 6 bases and J dropped 4 bases, with 12 bases sitting between them. This clonotype was seen only a few times. As yet, its antigen is unknown. This sample also appeared in a second study, on T cells of mothers and their children.

Sequencing was done on a sample of blood. The genes are TRBV20-1 and TRBJ1-2, with D possibly being TRBD1 (5 bases). This TCR came from a boy aged 5-17 years in good health. The CDR3 bases are TGCAGTGCAAGGGACGGGAGCTATGGCTACACCTTC. It encodes CSARDGSYGYTF.